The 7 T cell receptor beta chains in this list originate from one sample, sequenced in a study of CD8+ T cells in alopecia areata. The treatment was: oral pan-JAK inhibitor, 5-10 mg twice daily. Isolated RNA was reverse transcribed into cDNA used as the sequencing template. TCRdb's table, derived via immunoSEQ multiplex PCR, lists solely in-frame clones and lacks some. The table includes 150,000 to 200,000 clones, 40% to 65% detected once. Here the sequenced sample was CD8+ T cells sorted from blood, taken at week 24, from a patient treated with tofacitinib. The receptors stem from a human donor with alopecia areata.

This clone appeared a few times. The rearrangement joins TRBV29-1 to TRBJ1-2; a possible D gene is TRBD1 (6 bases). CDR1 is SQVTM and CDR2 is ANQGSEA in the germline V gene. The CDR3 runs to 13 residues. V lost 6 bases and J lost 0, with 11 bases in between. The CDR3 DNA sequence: TGCAGCGTCAGACAGGATTCTAACTATGGCTACACCTTC. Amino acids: CSVRQDSNYGYTF.

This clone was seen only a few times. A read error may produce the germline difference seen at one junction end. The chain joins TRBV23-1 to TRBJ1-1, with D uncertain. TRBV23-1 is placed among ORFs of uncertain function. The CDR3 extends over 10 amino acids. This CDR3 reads CASRCTGAFF. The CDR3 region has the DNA TGCGCCAGCAGATGCACTGGAGCTTTCTTT.

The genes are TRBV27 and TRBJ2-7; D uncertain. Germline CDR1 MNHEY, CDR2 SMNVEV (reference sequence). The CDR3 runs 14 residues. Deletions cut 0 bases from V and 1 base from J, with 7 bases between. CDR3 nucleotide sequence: TGTGCCAGCAGTTTATCGCAAGGGTCCTACGAGCAGTACTTC. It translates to CASSLSQGSYEQYF.

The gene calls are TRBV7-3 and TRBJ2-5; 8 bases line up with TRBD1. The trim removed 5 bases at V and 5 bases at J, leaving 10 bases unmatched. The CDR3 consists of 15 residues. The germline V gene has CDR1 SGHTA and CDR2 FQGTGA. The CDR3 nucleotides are TGTGCCAGCAGCCCTGAACGGACAGGGACGGAGACCCAGTACTTC. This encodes CASSPERTGTETQYF. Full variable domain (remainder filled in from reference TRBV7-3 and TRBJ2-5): GAGVSQTPSNKVTEKGKYVELRCDPISGHTALYWYRQSLGQGPEFLIYFQGTGAADDSGLPNDRFFAVRPEGSVSTLKIQRTERGDSAVYLCASSPERTGTETQYFGPGTRLLVL.

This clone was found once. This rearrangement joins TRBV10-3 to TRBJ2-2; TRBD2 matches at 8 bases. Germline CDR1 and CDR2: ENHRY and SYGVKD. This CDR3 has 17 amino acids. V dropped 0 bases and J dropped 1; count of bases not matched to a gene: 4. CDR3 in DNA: TGTGCCATCAGTGAGTCGGGGCTAGCGGGGAACACCGGGGAGCTGTTTTTT. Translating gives CAISESGLAGNTGELFF.

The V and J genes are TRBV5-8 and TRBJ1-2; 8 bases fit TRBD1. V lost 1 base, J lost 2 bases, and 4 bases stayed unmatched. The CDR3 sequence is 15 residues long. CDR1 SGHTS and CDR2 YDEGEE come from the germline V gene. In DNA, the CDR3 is TGTGCCAGCAGCTTGCCCCGGACAGGGAACTATGGCTACACCTTC. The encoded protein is CASSLPRTGNYGYTF.

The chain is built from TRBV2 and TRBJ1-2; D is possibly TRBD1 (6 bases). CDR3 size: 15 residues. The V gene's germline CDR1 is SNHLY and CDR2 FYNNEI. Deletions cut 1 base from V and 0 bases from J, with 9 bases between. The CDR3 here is CASSEETGANYGYTF. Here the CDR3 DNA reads TGTGCCAGCAGTGAAGAGACAGGAGCTAACTATGGCTACACCTTC.